Listed below are T cell receptor beta chains from one sample, sequenced in a study of shared T cell receptors in the human thymus. Assay: immunoSEQ multiplex PCR; the TCRdb copy retains only in-frame clones and omits some. The sample lists roughly 550,000 clones; approximately 78% were seen once. These sequences were also reported in another study, on human thymus T cells.

Sequenced sample: thymocytes. These receptors originate from a boy under three years old with a congenital heart defect. Both conserved end residues are part of each CDR3. The order of the fields is V gene, J gene, CDR3 protein.

V gene: TRBV4-2
J gene: TRBJ2-3
CDR3 protein: CASSQAVQLRREGTDTQYF

V gene: TRBV11-2
J gene: TRBJ2-7
CDR3 protein: CASSPRDREVSYEQYF

V gene: TRBV11-2
J gene: TRBJ2-1
CDR3 protein: CASSCRTSGNYNEQFF

V gene: TRBV5-1
J gene: TRBJ2-7
CDR3 protein: CASSSPGSYEQYF

V gene: TRBV7-2
J gene: TRBJ2-7
CDR3 protein: CASSPSEKPEDEQYF

V gene: TRBV11-2
J gene: TRBJ2-7
CDR3 protein: CASSLTGIGEQYF

V gene: TRBV6-1
J gene: TRBJ1-5
CDR3 protein: CASSDRGYVGDQPQHF

V gene: TRBV25-1
J gene: TRBJ1-5
CDR3 protein: CASSSGVNQPQHF

V gene: TRBV10-3
J gene: TRBJ2-2
CDR3 protein: CAISESTSGINGELFF

V gene: TRBV6-5
J gene: TRBJ2-7
CDR3 protein: CASSCLAGDYEQYF

V gene: TRBV21-1
J gene: TRBJ2-5
CDR3 protein: CASSKEGWRVETQYF

V gene: TRBV4-1
J gene: TRBJ1-1
CDR3 protein: CASSPHGQGLDGGEAFF

V gene: TRBV29-1
J gene: TRBJ1-1
CDR3 protein: CSVGMGQKNTEAFF

V gene: TRBV18
J gene: TRBJ1-2
CDR3 protein: CASSPGTGGPYGYTF

V gene: TRBV29-1
J gene: TRBJ2-1
CDR3 protein: CSVTRQFYRYNEQFF

V gene: TRBV29-1
J gene: NA
CDR3 protein: CSVEGGGGQGIGERTYEQYF